Presented here are 2 T cell receptor beta chains from one specimen sequenced in a study of T-cell reconstitution after alpha-beta-depleted transplantation in children. Unique molecular identifiers were used to barcode this TCRbeta library. TCRdb itself ran the PCR reads through MiXCR, one entry per CDR3 protein. The repertoire has fewer than 750,000 distinct CDR3 sequences, 25% to 30% of them found once; the top ten carry approximately 39%. The sequenced sample was PBMCs, obtained before TCRalphabeta/CD19-depleted stem cell transplant. The receptors originated from a boy less than two years old with Wiskott-Aldrich syndrome, due to receive a stem cell transplant.

This clonotype was found a few times. The chain combines TRBV4-1 with TRBJ2-1; D not certain. The CDR3 totals 15 residues. CDR1 is MGHRA, CDR2 YSYEKL, per germline. With 0 bases removed from V and 8 bases from J, the gap between germline ends came to 14 bases. Here the CDR3 DNA reads TGCGCCAGCAGCCAAGAGAGCCGAACGCCTGATGAGCAGTTCTTC. Encoded protein: CASSQESRTPDEQFF.

This clonotype was detected only a few times. V gene TRBV7-2 combines with J gene TRBJ2-5; D is unclear. There are 15 residues in the CDR3. The germline V gene encodes CDR1 SGHTA and CDR2 FQGNSA. The V end lost 0 bases, the J end lost 1 base, and 9 bases lay between the germline ends. The CDR3 bases are TGTGCCAGCAGCTTAGCGCCCGGGTTCCAAGAGACCCAGTACTTC. It specifies CASSLAPGFQETQYF.